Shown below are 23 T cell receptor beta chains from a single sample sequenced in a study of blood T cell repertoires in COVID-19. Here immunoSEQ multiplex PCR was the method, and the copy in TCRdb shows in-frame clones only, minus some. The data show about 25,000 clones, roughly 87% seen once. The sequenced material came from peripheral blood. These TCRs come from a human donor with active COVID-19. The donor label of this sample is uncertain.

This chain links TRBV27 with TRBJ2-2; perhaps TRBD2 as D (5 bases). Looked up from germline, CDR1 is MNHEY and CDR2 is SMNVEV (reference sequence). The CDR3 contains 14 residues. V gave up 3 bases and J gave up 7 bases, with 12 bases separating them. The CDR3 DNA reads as TGTGCCAGCAGTTTTTATGTCGAGGGCGGGGAGCTGTTTTTT. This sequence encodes CASSFYVEGGELFF.

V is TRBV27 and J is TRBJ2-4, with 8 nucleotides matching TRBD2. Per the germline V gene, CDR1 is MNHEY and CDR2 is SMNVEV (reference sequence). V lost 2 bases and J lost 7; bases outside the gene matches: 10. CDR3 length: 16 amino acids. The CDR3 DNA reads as TGTGCCAGCAGTTTAGGCGTAGCGGGATACGGGAACATTCAGTACTTC. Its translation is CASSLGVAGYGNIQYF.

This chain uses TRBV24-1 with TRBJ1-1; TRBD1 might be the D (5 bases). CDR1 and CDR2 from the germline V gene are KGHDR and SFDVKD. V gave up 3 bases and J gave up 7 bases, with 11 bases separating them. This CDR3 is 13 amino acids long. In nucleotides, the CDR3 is TGTGCCACCAGTGATGGGGGGGTTGGTGAAGCTTTCTTT. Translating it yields CATSDGGVGEAFF.

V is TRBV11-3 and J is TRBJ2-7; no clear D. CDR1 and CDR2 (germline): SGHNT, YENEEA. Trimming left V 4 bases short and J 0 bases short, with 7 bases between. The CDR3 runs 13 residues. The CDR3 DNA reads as TGTGCCAGCAGCTACCAGCGCTCCTACGAGCAGTACTTC. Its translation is CASSYQRSYEQYF. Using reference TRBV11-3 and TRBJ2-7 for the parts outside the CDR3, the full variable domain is EAGVVQSPRYKIIEKKQPVAFWCNPISGHNTLYWYLQNLGQGPELLIRYENEEAVDDSQLPKDRFSAERLKGVDSTLKIQPAELGDSAVYLCASSYQRSYEQYFGPGTRLTVT.

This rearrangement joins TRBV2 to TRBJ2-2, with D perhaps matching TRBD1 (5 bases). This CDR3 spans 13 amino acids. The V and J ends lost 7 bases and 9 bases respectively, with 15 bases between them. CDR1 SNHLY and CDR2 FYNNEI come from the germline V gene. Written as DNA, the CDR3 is TGTGCCAGCACAACTACCAGGGCGCGGGAGCTGTTTTTT. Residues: CASTTTRARELFF.

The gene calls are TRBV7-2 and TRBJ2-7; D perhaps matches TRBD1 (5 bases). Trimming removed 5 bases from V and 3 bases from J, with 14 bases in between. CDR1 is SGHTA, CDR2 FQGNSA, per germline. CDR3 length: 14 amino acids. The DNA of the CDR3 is TGTGCCAGCAGCACCCGGACAATTTTCTACGAGCAGTACTTC. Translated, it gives CASSTRTIFYEQYF.

In nucleotides, the CDR3 is TGTGCCAGCAGCTTCCGCGGCGGGAGCTTAGATGAGCAGTTCTTC. Protein sequence: CASSFRGGSLDEQFF. This chain joins TRBV11-2 and TRBJ2-1; TRBD2 matches at 7 bases. The CDR3 runs to 15 residues. V shed 3 bases, J shed 8 bases, and the junction held 10 bases outside the gene matches. Germline assignment: CDR1 SGHAT and CDR2 FQNNGV.

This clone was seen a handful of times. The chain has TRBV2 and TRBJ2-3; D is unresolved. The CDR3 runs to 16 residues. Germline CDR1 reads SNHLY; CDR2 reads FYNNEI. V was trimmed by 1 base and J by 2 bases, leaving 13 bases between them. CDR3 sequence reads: CASSEGPPASTDTQYF. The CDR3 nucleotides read TGTGCCAGCAGTGAAGGGCCGCCAGCGTCCACAGATACGCAGTATTTT.

CDR3 protein: CASSLSVGSGSTDTQYF. The CDR3, as DNA: TGTGCCAGCAGCCTATCTGTAGGTAGCGGGAGCACAGATACGCAGTATTTT. This sequence joins TRBV9 and TRBJ2-3, with 7 bases aligning to TRBD2. The CDR3 totals 17 residues. J lost 0 bases, V lost 4 bases, and 11 bases had no gene match. In germline, CDR1 is SGDLS, CDR2 YYNGEE.

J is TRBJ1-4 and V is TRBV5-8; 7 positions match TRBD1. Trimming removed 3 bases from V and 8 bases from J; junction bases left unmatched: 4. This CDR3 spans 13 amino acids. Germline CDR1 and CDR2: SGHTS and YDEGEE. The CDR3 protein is CASSSTGNEKLFF. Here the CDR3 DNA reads TGTGCCAGCAGCTCGACAGGGAACGAAAAACTGTTTTTT.

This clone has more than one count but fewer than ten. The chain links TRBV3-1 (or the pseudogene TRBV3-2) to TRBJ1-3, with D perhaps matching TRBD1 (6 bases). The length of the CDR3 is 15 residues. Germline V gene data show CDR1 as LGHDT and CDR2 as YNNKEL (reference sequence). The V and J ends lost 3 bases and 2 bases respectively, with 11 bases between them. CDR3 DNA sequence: TGTGCCAGCAGCCAGGGGACAAACGCTGGAAACACCATATATTTT. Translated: CASSQGTNAGNTIYF.

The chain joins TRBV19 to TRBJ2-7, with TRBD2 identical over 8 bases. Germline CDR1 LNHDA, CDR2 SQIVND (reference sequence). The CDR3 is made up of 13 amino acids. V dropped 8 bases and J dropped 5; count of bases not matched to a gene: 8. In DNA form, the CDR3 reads TGTGCCAGTTCCAGCGGGAGAAGTCACGAGCAGTACTTC. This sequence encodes CASSSGRSHEQYF. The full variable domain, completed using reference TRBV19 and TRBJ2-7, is DGGITQSPKYLFRKEGQNVTLSCEQNLNHDAMYWYRQDPGQGLRLIYYSQIVNDFQKGDIAEGYSVSREKKESFPLTVTSAQKNPTAFYLCASSSGRSHEQYFGPGTRLTVT.

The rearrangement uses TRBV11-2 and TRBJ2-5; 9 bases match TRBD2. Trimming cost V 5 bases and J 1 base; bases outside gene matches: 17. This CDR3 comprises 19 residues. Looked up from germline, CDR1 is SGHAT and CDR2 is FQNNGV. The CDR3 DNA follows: TGTGCCAGCAGCCCGTTCGGGGTCCGTAGCGGGAGTGTCCAAGAGACCCAGTACTTC. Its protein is CASSPFGVRSGSVQETQYF.

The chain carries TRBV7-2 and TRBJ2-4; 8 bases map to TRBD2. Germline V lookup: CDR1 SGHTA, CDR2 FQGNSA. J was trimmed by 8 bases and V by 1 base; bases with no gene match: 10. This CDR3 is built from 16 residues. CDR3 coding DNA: TGTGCCAGCAGCTTAGGCTTCGGGACTAGTAGTTACATTCAGTACTTC. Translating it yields CASSLGFGTSSYIQYF.

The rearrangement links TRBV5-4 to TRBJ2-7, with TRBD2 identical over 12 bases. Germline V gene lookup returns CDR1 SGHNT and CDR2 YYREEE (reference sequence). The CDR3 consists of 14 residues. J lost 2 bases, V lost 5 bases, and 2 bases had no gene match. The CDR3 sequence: CASSLAGGTYEQYF. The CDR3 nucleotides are TGTGCCAGCAGTCTAGCGGGAGGGACCTACGAGCAGTACTTC.

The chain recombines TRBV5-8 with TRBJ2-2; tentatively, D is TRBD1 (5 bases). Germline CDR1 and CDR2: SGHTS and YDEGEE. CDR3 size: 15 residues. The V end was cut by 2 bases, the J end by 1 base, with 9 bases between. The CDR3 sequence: CASSLRGLNTGELFF. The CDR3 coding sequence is TGTGCCAGCAGCTTAAGGGGCCTGAACACCGGGGAGCTGTTTTTT. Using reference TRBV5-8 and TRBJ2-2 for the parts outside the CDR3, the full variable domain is EAGVTQSPTHLIKTRGQQATLRCSPISGHTSVYWYQQALGLGLQFLLWYDEGEERNRGNFPPRFSGRQFPNYSSELNVNALELEDSALYLCASSLRGLNTGELFFGEGSRLTVL.

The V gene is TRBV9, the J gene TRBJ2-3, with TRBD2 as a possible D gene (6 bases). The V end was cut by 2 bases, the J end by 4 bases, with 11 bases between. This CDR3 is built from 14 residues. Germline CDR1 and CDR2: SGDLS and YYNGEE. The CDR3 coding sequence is TGTGCCAGCAGCGTCGGGGGTATGGCAGATACGCAGTATTTT. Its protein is CASSVGGMADTQYF.

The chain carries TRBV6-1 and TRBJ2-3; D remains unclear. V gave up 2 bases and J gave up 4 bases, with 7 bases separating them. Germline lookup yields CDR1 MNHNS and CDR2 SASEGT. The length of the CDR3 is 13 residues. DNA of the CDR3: TGTGCCAGCAGTGAATCCCTCCCAGATACGCAGTATTTT. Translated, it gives CASSESLPDTQYF.

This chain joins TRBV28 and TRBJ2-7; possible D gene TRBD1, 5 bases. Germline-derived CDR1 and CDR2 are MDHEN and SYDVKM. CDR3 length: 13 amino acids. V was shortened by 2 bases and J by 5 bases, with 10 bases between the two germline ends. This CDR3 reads CASSLNRYHEQYF. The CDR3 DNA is TGTGCCAGCAGTTTAAACAGGTACCACGAGCAGTACTTC.

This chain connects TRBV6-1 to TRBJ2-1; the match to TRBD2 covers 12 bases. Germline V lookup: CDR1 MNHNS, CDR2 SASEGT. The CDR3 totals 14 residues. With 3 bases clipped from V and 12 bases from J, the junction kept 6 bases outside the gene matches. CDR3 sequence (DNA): TGTGCCAGCAGTGAGAGGACTAGCGGGATTGGGCAGTTCTTC. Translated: CASSERTSGIGQFF.

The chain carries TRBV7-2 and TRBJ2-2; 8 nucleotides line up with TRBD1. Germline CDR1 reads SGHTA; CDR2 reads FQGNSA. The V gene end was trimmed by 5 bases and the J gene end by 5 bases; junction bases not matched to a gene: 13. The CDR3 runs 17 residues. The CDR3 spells CASSLNRQGYGTGELFF. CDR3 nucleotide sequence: TGTGCCAGCAGCCTCAACCGACAGGGGTATGGAACCGGGGAGCTGTTTTTT.

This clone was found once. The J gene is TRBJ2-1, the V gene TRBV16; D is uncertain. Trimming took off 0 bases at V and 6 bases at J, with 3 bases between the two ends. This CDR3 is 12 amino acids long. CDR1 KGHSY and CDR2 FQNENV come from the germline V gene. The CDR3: CASSQSGNEQFF. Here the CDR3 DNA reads TGTGCCAGCAGCCAATCCGGCAATGAGCAGTTCTTC.

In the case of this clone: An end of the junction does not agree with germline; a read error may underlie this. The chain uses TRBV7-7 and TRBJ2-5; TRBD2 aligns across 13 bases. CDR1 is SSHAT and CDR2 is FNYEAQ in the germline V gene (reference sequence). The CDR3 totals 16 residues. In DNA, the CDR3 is TGTGCTAGCAGCCGCGGGACTAGCGGGACCAAAGAGACCCAGTACTTC. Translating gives CASSRGTSGTKETQYF. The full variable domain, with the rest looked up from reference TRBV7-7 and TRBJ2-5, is GAGVSQSPRYKVTKRGQDVTLRCDPISSHATLYWYQQALGQGPEFLTYFNYEAQPDKSGLPSDRFSAERPEGSISTLTIQRTEQRDSAMYRCASSRGTSGTKETQYFGPGTRLLVL.